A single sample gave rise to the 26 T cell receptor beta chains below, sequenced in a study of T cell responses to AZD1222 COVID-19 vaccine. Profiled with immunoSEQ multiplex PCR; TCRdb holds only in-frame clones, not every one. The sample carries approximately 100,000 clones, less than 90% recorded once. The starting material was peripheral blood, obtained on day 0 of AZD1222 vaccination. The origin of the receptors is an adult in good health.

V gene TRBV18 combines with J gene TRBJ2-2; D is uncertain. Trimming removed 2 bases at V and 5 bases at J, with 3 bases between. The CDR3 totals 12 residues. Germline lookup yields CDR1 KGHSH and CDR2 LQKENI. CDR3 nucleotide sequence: TGTGCCAGCTCACCAGGAACCGGGGAGCTGTTTTTT. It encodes CASSPGTGELFF.

The CDR3 nucleotides read TGTGCCAGCAGTCCCCCTCCCCCAAACACTGAAGCTTTCTTT. This sequence encodes CASSPPPPNTEAFF. The chain uses TRBV27 and TRBJ1-1; no clear D gene. From germline, CDR1 is MNHEY and CDR2 SMNVEV (reference sequence). This CDR3 comprises 14 residues. V lost 5 bases and J lost 2, with 12 bases in between.

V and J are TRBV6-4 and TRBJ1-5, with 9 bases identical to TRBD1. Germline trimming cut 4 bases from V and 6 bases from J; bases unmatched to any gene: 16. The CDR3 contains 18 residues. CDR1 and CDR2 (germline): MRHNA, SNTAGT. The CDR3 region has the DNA TGTGCCAGCAGTGTTAAAACCCCGGGACAGGGAGTAAGTCAGCCCCAGCATTTT. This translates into CASSVKTPGQGVSQPQHF.

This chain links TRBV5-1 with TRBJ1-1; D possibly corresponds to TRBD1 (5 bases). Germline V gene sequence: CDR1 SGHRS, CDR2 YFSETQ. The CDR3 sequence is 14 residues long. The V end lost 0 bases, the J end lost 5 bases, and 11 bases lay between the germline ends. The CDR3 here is CASSLVRGGTEAFF. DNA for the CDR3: TGCGCCAGCAGCTTGGTTCGCGGGGGGACTGAAGCTTTCTTT. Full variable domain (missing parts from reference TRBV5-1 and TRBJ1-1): KAGVTQTPRYLIKTRGQQVTLSCSPISGHRSVSWYQQTPGQGLQFLFEYFSETQRNKGNFPGRFSGRQFSNSRSEMNVSTLELGDSALYLCASSLVRGGTEAFFGQGTRLTVV.

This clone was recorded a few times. CDR3 in DNA: TGTGCCAGTAGCAATCAGGGTTTATCTAATGAAAAACTGTTTTTT. This sequence encodes CASSNQGLSNEKLFF. The genes are TRBV19 and TRBJ1-4, with D possibly TRBD1 on 5 matching bases. Germline CDR1 reads LNHDA; CDR2 reads SQIVND (reference sequence). The CDR3 is 15 residues long. V was pared by 6 bases and J by 3 bases, with 14 bases between.

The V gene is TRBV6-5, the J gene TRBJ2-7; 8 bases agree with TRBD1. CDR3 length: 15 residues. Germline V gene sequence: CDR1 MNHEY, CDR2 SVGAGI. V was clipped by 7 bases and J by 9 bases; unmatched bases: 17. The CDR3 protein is CASKRDRDRLTRQYF. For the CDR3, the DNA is TGTGCCAGCAAACGAGACCGGGACAGGTTGACTAGGCAGTACTTC.

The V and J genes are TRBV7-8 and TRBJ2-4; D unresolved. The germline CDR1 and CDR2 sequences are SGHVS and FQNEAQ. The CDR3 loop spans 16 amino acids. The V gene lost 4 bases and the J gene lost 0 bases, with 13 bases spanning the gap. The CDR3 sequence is CASSSTRTLAKNIQYF. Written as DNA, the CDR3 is TGTGCCAGCAGCTCCACCCGGACGCTAGCCAAAAACATTCAGTACTTC.

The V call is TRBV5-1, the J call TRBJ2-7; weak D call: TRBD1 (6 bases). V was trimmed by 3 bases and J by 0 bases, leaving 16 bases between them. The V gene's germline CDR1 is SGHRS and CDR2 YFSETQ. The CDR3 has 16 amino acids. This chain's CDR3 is CASSSSGQGGSYEQYF. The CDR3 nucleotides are TGCGCCAGCAGCTCATCGGGACAAGGGGGCTCCTACGAGCAGTACTTC.

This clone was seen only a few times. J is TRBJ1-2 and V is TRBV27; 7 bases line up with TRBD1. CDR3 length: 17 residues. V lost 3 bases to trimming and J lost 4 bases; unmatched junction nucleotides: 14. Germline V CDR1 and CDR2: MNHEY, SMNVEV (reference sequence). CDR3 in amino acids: CASSLGVTGDLSYGYTF. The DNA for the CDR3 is TGTGCCAGCAGTTTGGGGGTTACAGGGGATTTGAGCTATGGCTACACCTTC.

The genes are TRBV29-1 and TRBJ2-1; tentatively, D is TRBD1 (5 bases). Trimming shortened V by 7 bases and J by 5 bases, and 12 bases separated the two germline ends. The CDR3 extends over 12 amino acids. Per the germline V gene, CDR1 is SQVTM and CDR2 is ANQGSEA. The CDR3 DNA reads TGCAGCGCCTCCGACAGCCACAATGAGCAGTTCTTC. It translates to CSASDSHNEQFF.

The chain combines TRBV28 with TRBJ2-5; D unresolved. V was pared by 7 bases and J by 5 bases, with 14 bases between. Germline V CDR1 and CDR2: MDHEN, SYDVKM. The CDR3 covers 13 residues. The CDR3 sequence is CASTHGSSETQYF. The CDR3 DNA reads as TGTGCCAGCACTCACGGTTCCTCGGAGACCCAGTACTTC.

The CDR3 sequence: CASSPLGQEANYGYTF. The CDR3 DNA follows: TGTGCCAGCAGTCCCCTGGGACAGGAAGCTAACTATGGCTACACCTTC. V usage is TRBV27 and J usage is TRBJ1-2; TRBD1 matches at 8 bases. The V segment lost 5 bases and the J segment 0 bases; nucleotides outside the gene matches: 8. There are 16 residues in the CDR3. Per germline, CDR1 MNHEY and CDR2 SMNVEV (reference sequence).

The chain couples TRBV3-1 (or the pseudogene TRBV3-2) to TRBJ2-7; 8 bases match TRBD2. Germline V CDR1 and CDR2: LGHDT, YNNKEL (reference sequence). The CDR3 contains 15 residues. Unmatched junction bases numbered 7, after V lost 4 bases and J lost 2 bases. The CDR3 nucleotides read TGTGCCAGCAGCCCTCTTCCGGGACTAGCCTACGAGCAGTACTTC. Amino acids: CASSPLPGLAYEQYF.

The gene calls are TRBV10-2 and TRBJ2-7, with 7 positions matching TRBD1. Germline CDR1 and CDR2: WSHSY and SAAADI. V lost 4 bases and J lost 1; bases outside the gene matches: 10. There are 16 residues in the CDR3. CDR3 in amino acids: CASSGHYRGRSYEQYF. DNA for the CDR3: TGCGCCAGCAGTGGGCACTACAGGGGACGGTCCTACGAGCAGTACTTC.

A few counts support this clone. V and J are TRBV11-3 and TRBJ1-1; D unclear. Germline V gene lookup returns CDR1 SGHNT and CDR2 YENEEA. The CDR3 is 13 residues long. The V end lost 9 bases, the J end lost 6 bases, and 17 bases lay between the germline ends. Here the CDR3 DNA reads TGTGCCAGTAAAGGGAGGGTCTTCGCTGAAGCTTTCTTT. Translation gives CASKGRVFAEAFF.

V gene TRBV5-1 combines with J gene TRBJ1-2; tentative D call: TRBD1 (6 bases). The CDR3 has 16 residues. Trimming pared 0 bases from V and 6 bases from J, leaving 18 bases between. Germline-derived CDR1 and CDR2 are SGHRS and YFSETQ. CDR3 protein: CASSLGVGTGKDGYTF. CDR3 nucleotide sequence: TGCGCCAGCAGCTTGGGCGTGGGAACAGGGAAGGATGGCTACACCTTC.

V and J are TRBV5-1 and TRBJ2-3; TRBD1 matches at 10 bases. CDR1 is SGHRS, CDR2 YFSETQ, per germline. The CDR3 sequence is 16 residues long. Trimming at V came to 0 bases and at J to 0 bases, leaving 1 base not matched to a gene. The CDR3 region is CASSLAGQGSTDTQYF. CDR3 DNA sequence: TGCGCCAGCAGCTTGGCGGGACAGGGGAGCACAGATACGCAGTATTTT.

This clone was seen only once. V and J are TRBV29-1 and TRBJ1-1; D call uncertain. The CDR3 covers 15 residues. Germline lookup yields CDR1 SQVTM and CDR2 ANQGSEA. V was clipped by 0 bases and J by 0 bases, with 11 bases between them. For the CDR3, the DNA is TGCAGCGTTGAAGAGGGCAGATTTATGAACACTGAAGCTTTCTTT. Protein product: CSVEEGRFMNTEAFF.

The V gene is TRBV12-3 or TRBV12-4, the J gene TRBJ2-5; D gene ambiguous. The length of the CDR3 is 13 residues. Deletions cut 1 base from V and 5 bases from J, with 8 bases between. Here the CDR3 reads CASSLDRRETQYF. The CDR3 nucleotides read TGTGCCAGCAGTTTAGATCGTCGGGAGACCCAGTACTTC.

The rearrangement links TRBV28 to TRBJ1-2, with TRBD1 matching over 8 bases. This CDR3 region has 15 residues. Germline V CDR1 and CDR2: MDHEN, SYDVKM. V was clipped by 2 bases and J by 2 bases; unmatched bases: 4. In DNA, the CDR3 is TGTGCCAGCAGTTTAGGAGACAGGGGAAACTATGGCTACACCTTC. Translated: CASSLGDRGNYGYTF.

The CDR3 region has the DNA TGTGCCAGTAGTATAGACGGGTTCTCTCCCTTAAACTATGGCTACACCTTC. Its protein is CASSIDGFSPLNYGYTF. The chain uses TRBV19 and TRBJ1-2; D gene ambiguous. The CDR3 has 17 residues. Germline V gene data show CDR1 as LNHDA and CDR2 as SQIVND (reference sequence). V lost 0 bases to trimming and J lost 2 bases, with 16 bases between them.

The CDR3 bases are TGTGCCAGCCGCAGACTAGCGGGCAATGAGCAGTTCTTC. Its protein is CASRRLAGNEQFF. The chain has TRBV6-5 and TRBJ2-1, with 10 bases identical to TRBD2. The CDR3 contains 13 residues. Losses at the gene ends were 8 bases for V and 6 bases for J; bases not matched to a gene: 4. Germline CDR1 MNHEY, CDR2 SVGAGI.

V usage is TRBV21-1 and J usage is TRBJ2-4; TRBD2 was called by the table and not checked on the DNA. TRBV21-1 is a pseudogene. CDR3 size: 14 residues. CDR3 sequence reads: CASRLTEAKNIQYF. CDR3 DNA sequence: TGTGCCAGCAGACTTACCGAAGCCAAAAACATTCAGTACTTC.

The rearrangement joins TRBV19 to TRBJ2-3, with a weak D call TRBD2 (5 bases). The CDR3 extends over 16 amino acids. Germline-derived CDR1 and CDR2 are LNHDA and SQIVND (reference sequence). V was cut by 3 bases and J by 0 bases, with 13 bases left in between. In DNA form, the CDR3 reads TGTGCCAGTAGTATTCGGACTGGCACGAGCACAGATACGCAGTATTTT. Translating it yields CASSIRTGTSTDTQYF.

CDR3 residues: CSASNGMSYEQYF. CDR3 DNA: TGCAGTGCTAGTAACGGGATGAGCTACGAGCAGTACTTC. The chain links TRBV20-1 to TRBJ2-7; D may be TRBD2 (5 bases). CDR3 length equals 13 residues. Germline CDR1 reads DFQATT; CDR2 reads SNEGSKA (reference sequence). The germline V and J ends were trimmed by 3 bases and 3 bases, with 12 bases remaining between them.

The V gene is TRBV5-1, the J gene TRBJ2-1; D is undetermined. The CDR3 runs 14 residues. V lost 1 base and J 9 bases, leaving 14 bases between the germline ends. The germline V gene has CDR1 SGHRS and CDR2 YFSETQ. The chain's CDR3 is CASSLLPADGEQFF. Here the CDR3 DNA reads TGCGCCAGCAGCTTGCTGCCTGCTGACGGTGAGCAGTTCTTC.